The 16 T cell receptor beta chains reported below all come from one sample, sequenced in a study of T cells after yellow fever vaccination. TCRdb analysed the 5' RACE reads with MiXCR anew, one entry per CDR3 protein. The data show some 340,000 distinct CDR3 sequences, about 10% seen once. The specimen comprised CD4+ T cells sorted from PBMCs, sampled 45 days after the yellow fever booster vaccination. The receptors shown here come from a man in his late teens or twenties who received the YFV17D yellow fever vaccine.

This clonotype was counted a single time. The V call is TRBV18, the J call TRBJ1-2; TRBD1 might be the D (6 bases). The CDR3 consists of 15 residues. Germline values: CDR1 KGHSH, CDR2 LQKENI. Trimming left V 6 bases short and J 4 bases short, with 18 bases between. CDR3 nucleotide sequence: TGTGCCAGCTCTCCAGAGGGGGTGCCGAGCTATGGCTACACCTTC. It encodes CASSPEGVPSYGYTF.

V gene TRBV7-2 combines with J gene TRBJ1-5; D may be TRBD1 (6 bases). The CDR3 spans 15 residues. The germline V gene has CDR1 SGHTA and CDR2 FQGNSA. V lost 1 base, J lost 6 bases, and 13 bases lay in between. CDR3 DNA: TGTGCCAGCAGCTTAGGGTCTGGGGGCAGTCAGCCCCAGCATTTT. This translates into CASSLGSGGSQPQHF.

This clonotype was recorded many times. This chain uses TRBV2 with TRBJ2-5; 7 bases are shared with TRBD2. Germline V gene lookup returns CDR1 SNHLY and CDR2 FYNNEI. J lost 3 bases, V lost 8 bases, and 3 bases had no gene match. The CDR3 runs to 12 residues. The CDR3 region is CASLAAKETQYF. The CDR3 DNA is TGTGCCAGCCTAGCGGCAAAAGAGACCCAGTACTTC.

This clonotype was observed a few times. V gene TRBV7-9 combines with J gene TRBJ2-7; D is ambiguous. The CDR3 totals 14 residues. The V end was cut by 2 bases, the J end by 0 bases, with 8 bases between. The germline V gene has CDR1 SEHNR and CDR2 FQNEAQ (reference sequence). Here the CDR3 reads CASSLTDGSYEQYV. The CDR3 nucleotides are TGTGCCAGCAGCTTAACGGACGGCTCCTACGAGCAGTACGTC.

The rearrangement uses TRBV4-2 and TRBJ2-2; TRBD2 matches 10 bases. The CDR3 length is 18 residues. The V gene end was trimmed by 0 bases and the J gene end by 6 bases; junction bases not matched to a gene: 10. The germline CDR1 and CDR2 sequences are LGHNA and YNFKEQ. The CDR3 loop reads CASSQEGSGGAAAGELFF. CDR3 bases: TGTGCCAGCAGCCAAGAAGGGAGCGGGGGGGCCGCGGCCGGGGAGCTGTTTTTT.

This clonotype turned up a few times. The chain joins TRBV4-3 to TRBJ1-1; D possibly corresponds to TRBD1 (6 bases). Per the germline V gene, CDR1 is LGHNA and CDR2 is YSLEER. Trimming shortened V by 8 bases and J by 6 bases, and 13 bases separated the two germline ends. The CDR3 covers 12 residues. The CDR3 spells CASPDRRPEAFF. CDR3 DNA sequence: TGCGCCAGCCCCGACAGGCGGCCTGAAGCTTTCTTT.

This clonotype was detected a few times. The chain joins TRBV19 to TRBJ1-5; D not resolved. The CDR3 is 14 amino acids. CDR1 is LNHDA and CDR2 is SQIVND in the germline V gene (reference sequence). With 4 bases removed from V and 3 bases from J, the gap between germline ends came to 10 bases. The CDR3 DNA sequence: TGTGCCAGTAGTACCCCGGGCTACAATCAGCCCCAGCATTTT. This encodes CASSTPGYNQPQHF.

This clonotype has at least ten counts. The rearrangement joins TRBV6-2 or TRBV6-3 to TRBJ1-6; D uncertain. Germline CDR1 reads MNHEY; CDR2 reads SVGEGT. V shed 6 bases and J shed 9 bases, with 9 bases lying between them. The CDR3 contains 12 residues. The CDR3 spells CASSLQASPLHF. CDR3 DNA sequence: TGTGCCAGCAGCTTGCAAGCTTCACCCCTCCACTTT.

The CDR3 DNA sequence: TGTGCCAACGAAGACGGCCAGCGGGGCTACACCTTC. This codes for CANEDGQRGYTF. The chain combines TRBV28 with TRBJ1-2; D unclear. The CDR3 is 12 residues long. Germline-derived CDR1 and CDR2 are MDHEN and SYDVKM. Trimming removed 10 bases at V and 8 bases at J, with 17 bases between.

The V and J genes are TRBV12-3 or TRBV12-4 and TRBJ2-1; D is possibly TRBD2 (7 bases). The CDR3 is made up of 17 amino acids. The V end was cut by 6 bases, the J end by 2 bases, with 20 bases between. CDR3 loop: CASSLNAGRGPYNEQFF. As DNA, the CDR3 is TGTGCCAGCAGCCTGAACGCGGGGCGGGGGCCCTACAATGAGCAGTTCTTC.

This sequence joins TRBV5-1 and TRBJ2-5; D remains unclear. This CDR3 spans 15 amino acids. CDR1 and CDR2 (germline): SGHRS, YFSETQ. Trimming stripped 4 bases from V and 2 bases from J, with 15 bases between. CDR3: CASSALHSEQETQYF. DNA of the CDR3: TGCGCCAGCAGCGCGTTGCATTCGGAACAAGAGACCCAGTACTTC.

The chain joins TRBV4-1 to TRBJ2-1, with TRBD1 identical over 10 bases. V trimming: 1 base; J trimming: 4 bases; junction bases outside the gene matches: 4. The length of the CDR3 is 16 residues. The germline V gene has CDR1 MGHRA and CDR2 YSYEKL. Here the CDR3 reads CASSQARDRGYNEQFF. CDR3 sequence (DNA): TGCGCCAGCAGCCAAGCGCGGGACAGGGGATACAATGAGCAGTTCTTC.

This clonotype was counted many times. The DNA for the CDR3 is TGCAGTGCTAGAGAATTGGCGGGAGTCTTGTGGGAGCAGTACGTC. This translates into CSARELAGVLWEQYV. The genes are TRBV20-1 and TRBJ2-7, with TRBD2 identical over 7 bases. CDR1 and CDR2 (germline): DFQATT, SNEGSKA (reference sequence). The CDR3 runs to 15 residues. Germline trimming cut 0 bases from V and 7 bases from J; bases unmatched to any gene: 12.

The rearrangement uses TRBV7-7 and TRBJ2-1, with 12 bases aligning to TRBD2. This CDR3 has 15 residues. Losses at the gene ends were 5 bases for V and 7 bases for J; bases not matched to a gene: 6. Germline V gives CDR1 SSHAT, CDR2 FNYEAQ (reference sequence). CDR3 amino acids: CASSKTSGGGNEQFF. CDR3 coding DNA: TGTGCCAGCAGCAAGACTAGCGGGGGTGGGAATGAGCAGTTCTTC.

This clonotype showed up just a few times. The chain recombines TRBV20-1 with TRBJ2-3; 7 nucleotides match TRBD1. This CDR3 is 14 amino acids long. After removal of 6 bases from V and 3 bases from J, the junction contained 9 bases not matched to a gene. The germline V gene has CDR1 DFQATT and CDR2 SNEGSKA (reference sequence). The DNA for the CDR3 is TGCAGTGCAGCATTAGGGGGCGCGACAGATACGCAGTATTTT. Encoded protein: CSAALGGATDTQYF.

CDR3 DNA: TGTGCCAGCAGTTTTCCACCGGGACAGGGGGCCCTAGACAATCAGCCCCAGCATTTT. Translation gives CASSFPPGQGALDNQPQHF. This chain links TRBV6-2 or TRBV6-3 with TRBJ1-5; 12 bases line up with TRBD1. V trimming: 4 bases; J trimming: 3 bases; junction bases outside the gene matches: 13. This CDR3 has 19 residues. Germline V gives CDR1 MNHEY, CDR2 SVGEGT.